In this sample, the clone carrying this T cell receptor beta chain turned up once. This sample was included in a study of blood T cell repertoires in COVID-19. Study summary: The United States, Italy and Spain were the sources of the acute and convalescent COVID-19 samples. T cells, B-cell-depleted T cells, or PBMCs supplied cDNA or gDNA.

CDR1 and CDR2 from the germline V gene are PRHDT and FYEKMQ (reference sequence). Germline trimming cut 5 bases from V and 5 bases from J; bases unmatched to any gene: 7. The CDR3 covers 14 residues. Per the original data handling: Counts of nucleated cells, estimated from reference gene primer amplification, were obtained. Only in-frame clones appear in the TCRdb table, and some are missing; sequencing was by immunoSEQ multiplex PCR. V, J and clone size derive from that table, while D and trimming were established from the DNA sequence. The data contain around 110,000 clones, around nine tenths of them singletons.

This clonotype was sampled from a human donor with active COVID-19. The donor label of this sample is uncertain. Sequencing was carried out using peripheral blood. The rearrangement links TRBV13 to TRBJ2-5; 8 nucleotides align to TRBD2. The CDR3 DNA sequence: TGTGCCAGCAGCCGTAGCGGGGCGGCGGAGACCCAGTACTTC. It codes for CASSRSGAAETQYF.